A selection of T cell receptor beta chains follows, all from one sample in a study of blood T cell repertoires in COVID-19. Sequenced by immunoSEQ multiplex PCR; TCRdb stores in-frame clones only, minus some. The data contain 30,000 or so clones, around 90% of them singletons. Sequenced: peripheral blood. These TCRs come from a man between 60 and 75 years old with COVID-19, enrolled during active disease. Both conserved end residues are part of each CDR3. The D gene is left open where the match is weak.

D gene: -
V gene: TRBV7-2
CDR3 protein: CASSLTGVQPQHF

D gene: -
V gene: TRBV7-8
CDR3 protein: CASRRGQIQTPLHF

D gene: -
V gene: TRBV4-3
CDR3 protein: CASSPGWRDRPGSQGYTF

D gene: TRBD1
V gene: TRBV5-1
CDR3 protein: CASSPGQAYGYTF

D gene: TRBD1
V gene: TRBV7-9
CDR3 protein: CASSTGTGNNEQFF

D gene: -
V gene: TRBV12-3/TRBV12-4
CDR3 protein: CASSLAGVDEQFF

D gene: -
V gene: TRBV4-3
CDR3 protein: CASSQAWGGSYGYTF

D gene: TRBD1
V gene: TRBV10-3
CDR3 protein: CAISVGQGAHEQYF

D gene: TRBD2
V gene: TRBV19
CDR3 protein: CASSIAGGPYNEQFF

D gene: TRBD1
V gene: TRBV5-4
CDR3 protein: CASSPGQGARGYTF

D gene: -
V gene: TRBV5-1
CDR3 protein: CASSLGTLEQDEQFF

D gene: -
V gene: TRBV4-1
CDR3 protein: CASSQGEGRPQHF

D gene: TRBD1
V gene: TRBV9
CDR3 protein: CASSASGQGYQPQHF

D gene: TRBD2
V gene: TRBV19
CDR3 protein: CASRLTSANTDTQYF

D gene: TRBD1
V gene: TRBV29-1
CDR3 protein: CSADRDRDTQYF

D gene: -
V gene: TRBV5-6
CDR3 protein: CASSLTGQYSGNTIYF

D gene: -
V gene: TRBV9
CDR3 protein: CASSPGLTGELFF

D gene: -
V gene: TRBV5-1
CDR3 protein: CASSGLTQETQYF

D gene: TRBD2
V gene: TRBV4-1
CDR3 protein: CASSQDLRDRGGLAGAYEQYF

D gene: TRBD1
V gene: TRBV19
CDR3 protein: CASRQGDGYTF

D gene: TRBD2
V gene: TRBV28
CDR3 protein: CASSLGLAGVEDTQYF

D gene: -
V gene: TRBV29-1
CDR3 protein: CSALDRTNEKLFF

D gene: -
V gene: TRBV5-1
CDR3 protein: CASSPSPNTEAFF

D gene: -
V gene: TRBV7-9
CDR3 protein: CASSLQGGNTIYF

D gene: -
V gene: TRBV28
CDR3 protein: CASSSEVRGEFETQYF

D gene: TRBD1
V gene: TRBV29-1
CDR3 protein: CSAGTAQNEKLFF

D gene: -
V gene: TRBV11-2
CDR3 protein: CASSSTTGYNEQFF

D gene: -
V gene: TRBV9
CDR3 protein: CASSGEEETQYF

D gene: TRBD1
V gene: TRBV4-1
CDR3 protein: CASANTVARGPVTEAFF

D gene: -
V gene: TRBV5-8
CDR3 protein: CASSLVSGLETQYF

D gene: TRBD2
V gene: TRBV2
CDR3 protein: CASSEDSGREETQYF

D gene: TRBD2
V gene: TRBV5-1
CDR3 protein: CASSFLAGDYNEQFF

D gene: -
V gene: TRBV3-1/TRBV3-2
CDR3 protein: CASSRPRNGYTF

D gene: -
V gene: TRBV4-1
CDR3 protein: CASSQEGPAGWGTEAFF

D gene: -
V gene: TRBV30
CDR3 protein: CAWSSGISTDTQYF

D gene: -
V gene: TRBV29-1
CDR3 protein: CSYRGHGAGEKLFF

D gene: TRBD1
V gene: TRBV7-9
CDR3 protein: CASRPGTGEGYGYTF

D gene: TRBD1
V gene: TRBV11-2
CDR3 protein: CASRIGQGKIQETQYF

D gene: -
V gene: TRBV6-5
CDR3 protein: CASSYDRRTEAFF

D gene: -
V gene: TRBV30
CDR3 protein: CAWSVHNSNQPQHF

D gene: TRBD1
V gene: TRBV27
CDR3 protein: CASSIFAGGAGGNSPLHF

D gene: TRBD1
V gene: TRBV6-6
CDR3 protein: CASSQHRQGEKLFF

D gene: -
V gene: TRBV28
CDR3 protein: CASSRTGTSNEKLFF

D gene: -
V gene: TRBV3-1/TRBV3-2
CDR3 protein: CASSQGRIGSEQFF

D gene: -
V gene: TRBV7-3
CDR3 protein: CASSSSQGRDGYTF

D gene: -
V gene: TRBV6-2/TRBV6-3
CDR3 protein: CASSYLANTEAFF

D gene: -
V gene: TRBV24-1
CDR3 protein: CATSDPRGTGLQYF

D gene: TRBD2
V gene: TRBV28
CDR3 protein: CASSPSGLAPTDTQYF

D gene: TRBD2
V gene: TRBV6-6
CDR3 protein: CASSSSTSGNEQFF

D gene: -
V gene: TRBV7-2
CDR3 protein: CASSFLKAGGEQFF

D gene: TRBD1
V gene: TRBV18
CDR3 protein: CASSQDGQGAGTEAFF

D gene: TRBD2
V gene: TRBV4-1
CDR3 protein: CASSQLAAQETQYF

D gene: -
V gene: TRBV7-2
CDR3 protein: CASSLAFRDEQYF

D gene: -
V gene: TRBV4-1
CDR3 protein: CASSQGLTTFNQPQHF

D gene: -
V gene: TRBV6-5
CDR3 protein: CASRSSYNSPLHF

D gene: -
V gene: TRBV12-3/TRBV12-4
CDR3 protein: CASSIHGYGYTF

D gene: TRBD2
V gene: TRBV9
CDR3 protein: CASSHGLAGGPPGELFF

D gene: TRBD1
V gene: TRBV28
CDR3 protein: CASIPTGAQGQPQHF

D gene: -
V gene: TRBV10-1
CDR3 protein: CASSLGEGEQYF